Presented here are 8 T cell receptor beta chains from one specimen sequenced in a study of blood T cell repertoires in COVID-19. Clones were sequenced by immunoSEQ multiplex PCR, and TCRdb holds only the in-frame ones, with some missing. The profile shows around 250,000 clones, 90% to 95% of them singletons. Sequencing was performed on PBMCs or T cells enriched from blood (not recorded which). The receptors here all came from a human donor in a cohort exposed to, infected with or recovered from COVID-19 (not recorded which). The donor label of this sample is uncertain.

The chain employs TRBV6-4 and TRBJ2-5, with 7 nucleotides matching TRBD1. The CDR3 loop spans 16 amino acids. Trimming cost V 2 bases and J 1 base; bases outside gene matches: 7. Germline lookup yields CDR1 MRHNA and CDR2 SNTAGT. CDR3 coding DNA: TGTGCCAGCAGTGACACGGGACAGTTCTTCCAAGAGACCCAGTACTTC. It translates to CASSDTGQFFQETQYF.

This clone was detected ten times or more. The J gene is TRBJ1-1, the V gene TRBV30; maybe TRBD1 (6 bases). Germline V gene lookup returns CDR1 GTSNPN and CDR2 SVGIG (reference sequence). The V end lost 2 bases, the J end lost 4 bases, and 14 bases lay between the germline ends. CDR3 length: 14 amino acids. The CDR3 spells CAWSKGGGSTEAFF. The CDR3 nucleotides are TGTGCCTGGAGTAAGGGAGGGGGGAGCACTGAAGCTTTCTTT.

The rearrangement uses TRBV19 and TRBJ1-2; D is unclear. The CDR3 sequence is 13 residues long. The V gene's germline CDR1 is LNHDA and CDR2 SQIVND (reference sequence). Trimming stripped 1 base from V and 7 bases from J, with 10 bases between. CDR3 nucleotides: TGTGCCAGTAGTATAGGGACTTTCCGTGGCTACACCTTC. It specifies CASSIGTFRGYTF.

V gene TRBV5-4 combines with J gene TRBJ1-2, with 8 bases lining up with TRBD1. The DNA end is a closer match to TRBJ2-4, so the J assignment may be wrong. CDR3 length: 14 residues. CDR1 SGHNT and CDR2 YYREEE come from the germline V gene (reference sequence). For the CDR3, the DNA is TGTGCCAGCAGCTTTAGGGACAGGTTGGACATTCAGTACTTC. This translates into CASSFRDRLDIQYF.

A single count supports this clone. V and J are TRBV7-2 and TRBJ1-5, with 8 bases fitting TRBD1. With V trimmed by 2 bases and J by 0 bases, 6 bases remained unmatched. This CDR3 is 17 amino acids long. Germline lookup yields CDR1 SGHTA and CDR2 FQGNSA. The CDR3 loop is CASSLYVQGVSNQPQHF. The CDR3 DNA reads TGTGCCAGCAGCTTATATGTACAGGGGGTTAGCAATCAGCCCCAGCATTTT.

This sequence joins TRBV14 and TRBJ1-4; no reliable D call. V was trimmed by 4 bases and J by 0 bases, leaving 9 bases between them. The germline CDR1 and CDR2 sequences are SGHDN and FVKESK. The CDR3 contains 15 residues. The DNA for the CDR3 is TGTGCCAGCAGCCCCCAAGCCGCAACTAATGAAAAACTGTTTTTT. Protein product: CASSPQAATNEKLFF. The variable domain in full, with the rest retrieved from reference TRBV14 and TRBJ1-4, is EAGVTQFPSHSVIEKGQTVTLRCDPISGHDNLYWYRRVMGKEIKFLLHFVKESKQDESGMPNNRFLAERTGGTYSTLKVQPAELEDSGVYFCASSPQAATNEKLFFGSGTQLSVL.

This chain connects TRBV3-1 (or the pseudogene TRBV3-2) to TRBJ2-1; D ambiguous. CDR1 is LGHDT, CDR2 YNNKEL, per germline (reference sequence). Deletions cut 3 bases from V and 2 bases from J, with 2 bases between. CDR3 length: 12 amino acids. The CDR3 loop reads CASSHTYNEQFF. In DNA form, the CDR3 reads TGTGCCAGCAGCCATACCTACAATGAGCAGTTCTTC.

The V and J genes are TRBV19 and TRBJ2-7, with 7 bases identical to TRBD2. The CDR3 length is 16 residues. Germline V gene data show CDR1 as LNHDA and CDR2 as SQIVND (reference sequence). Trimming removed 8 bases from V and 7 bases from J; junction bases left unmatched: 20. CDR3 coding DNA: TGTGCCAGTTCAACTACCCAAGCAGCGGGGTTTGGGGAGCAGTACTTC. This gives the protein CASSTTQAAGFGEQYF.